This T cell receptor beta chain was documented in a study of cytomegalovirus exposure and HLA in healthy donors. Study observations and caveats: Later, an analysis found that TCR clusters from the first cohort tended to co-occur in the 120 or so validation repertoires. There were three CMV-associated chains whose specificity for CMV antigens was confirmed in vitro.

Germline V gene lookup returns CDR1 SGHVS and CDR2 FQNEAQ. This CDR3 is 15 amino acids long. After removal of 7 bases from V and 6 bases from J, the junction contained 10 bases not matched to a gene. While the first cohort had several hundred subjects, the donors belonged to the separate validation cohort of about 120 subjects. The protocol was immunoSEQ multiplex PCR, while the TCRdb copy is restricted to in-frame clones and leaves out a portion. The repertoire includes 59,000 or so clones, approximately 92% of them detected once, and roughly 14% sits in the top ten. On this clone: Its antigen is as yet unknown.

Sequenced sample: PBMCs. V is TRBV7-8 and J is TRBJ2-1, with TRBD2 identical over 9 bases. This sequence originates from a woman under 30 in good health and CMV-seronegative. The CDR3: CASTRGNSGSNEQFF. DNA for the CDR3: TGTGCCAGCACCCGAGGGAATAGCGGGAGCAATGAGCAGTTCTTC.